The following is a TCR beta chain sequence with its context. Its antigen target is currently unknown. Within one base of it there is no much larger clone, and no base qualities were kept. TCRbeta CDR3 regions were amplified from genomic DNA by means of the immunoSEQ Assay, a bias-controlled multiplex PCR. The paper's processing steps were these. The number of nucleated cells in each sample was estimated by amplification of reference gene primers within the assay. Sequence reads were collapsed and filtered to measure the absolute abundance of every unique TCRbeta CDR3 rearrangement. For each sample, productive Simpson clonality was calculated by taking the square root of Simpson's diversity index across productive rearrangements. This is the immuneACCESS table as TCRdb keeps it, with only in-frame sequences that have V and J called. A part of the clones is gone; compared with another copy, unresolved V genes explain less than half, and the rest is unexplained. V and J calls and clone size are given by that table; D and trimming were obtained from the DNA. This sample gives about 70,000 clones in total; around 80% of them show up just once. Approximately 5% of the sample goes to the ten largest clones.

The source of the sample is a study of blood T cell repertoires in COVID-19 (dated by TCRdb to 2019 to 2021). Describing the broader study: Samples covering the acute and convalescent phases of COVID-19 were provided by collaborators in the United States, Italy and Spain. The prospective study material was composed of cDNA or gDNA derived from T cells, B-cell-depleted T cells, or PBMCs. Subjects who had been exposed to COVID-19, were actively infected with it, or had recovered from it provided the deeply sampled blood TCRbeta repertoires that made up the dataset. The repertoires were released in a freely available public database intended as a resource for research on the immune response to SARS-CoV-2. The samples were drawn from the first 160 participants of the ongoing ImmuneRACE study and from more than 1,000 subjects provided by 6 global collaborators. A de-identified subject ID, COVID-19 status, age in years and sex were almost always included in the sample metadata. Where available, HLA class I and class II types were obtained from metadata supplied by the sample provider rather than from assay-based typing. Paper-wide results and their limitations: How much clinical and demographic metadata was included differed by source and by participant, and the metadata was provided uncurated.

The collaborating institutions used their own protocols to collect whole blood in K2EDTA tubes. For TCRbeta analysis, collaborators shipped samples as frozen whole blood, isolated PBMCs, or DNA extracted from either of those sample types. V trim: 4 bases; J trim: 1 base; unmatched bases: 8. The CDR1 and CDR2 encoded by the germline V gene are KGHSH and LQKENI. Reading from cysteine to phenylalanine, the CDR3 counts 16 amino acids. The entry retains the CDR3 DNA only, 48 bases that are in frame from base 1. The TCR comes from an elderly woman with active or convalescent COVID-19. The sequencing input was peripheral blood. The rearranged chain carries TRBV18 and TRBJ2-7; TRBD1 lines up with 9 middle nucleotides. The CDR3 here reads CASSRQQGAQSYEQYF. Here is the DNA: TGTGCCAGCTCACGGCAACAGGGGGCGCAGTCCTACGAGCAGTACTTC.